This T cell receptor (beta chain) was captured by sequencing in a study of cytomegalovirus exposure and HLA in healthy donors. Per germline, CDR1 SGHAT and CDR2 FQDESV (reference sequence). Unmatched junction bases numbered 8, after V lost 1 base and J lost 7 bases. The CDR3 sequence is 15 residues long. Study-level results: Earlier analysis yielded a pattern in which most TCR beta V segments were productive about 90% or about 30% of the time.

A word on this clone: The antigen remains unidentified.

Both 60 Vbeta primers and 13 Jbeta primers went into the PCR. Using immunoSEQ multiplex PCR, the repertoire was profiled, and TCRdb retains in-frame clones only, with some absent. The table records under 200,000 clones, 82% of them present only once. The sequenced material came from PBMCs. V and J are TRBV11-1 and TRBJ2-3; TRBD1 agrees at 7 bases. The sequence came from a girl aged 10-17 years in good health and CMV-seropositive. CDR3 in amino acids: CASSLVSGQVNTQYF. CDR3 sequence (DNA): TGTGCCAGCAGCTTAGTTTCCGGACAGGTCAATACGCAGTATTTT. Supplemented by reference TRBV11-1 and TRBJ2-3, the full variable domain reads EAEVAQSPRYKITEKSQAVAFWCDPISGHATLYWYRQILGQGPELLVQFQDESVVDDSQLPKDRFSAERLKGVDSTLKIQPAELGDSAMYLCASSLVSGQVNTQYFGPGTRLTVL.